The sequence of this T cell receptor (beta chain) was determined in a study of blood T cell repertoires in COVID-19. Only in-frame clones appear in the TCRdb table, and some are missing; sequencing was by immunoSEQ multiplex PCR. The sample includes a few hundred thousand clones, over 80% of them seen just once. Participants were aged 18 to 89 years, lived in under 30 US areas, and enrolled virtually. Clinical history reported by participants formed the basis on which cohorts were assigned. Among Cohort 3 donors, those recovered had two negative PCRs, clearance, or symptom resolution. Germline-derived CDR1 and CDR2 are KGHDR and SFDVKD. The CDR3 has 15 amino acids. V lost 3 bases, J lost 0 bases, and 9 bases lay in between.

V is TRBV24-1 and J is TRBJ2-3; D might be TRBD1 (5 bases). Sample: PBMCs or T cells enriched from blood (not recorded which). The receptor comes from a woman aged 45-60 years who had recovered from COVID-19. The CDR3 here is CATSDPTVSTDTQYF. The CDR3 nucleotides read TGTGCCACCAGTGATCCGACAGTCAGCACAGATACGCAGTATTTT.